This T cell receptor (beta chain) was observed in a study of tumor T cells in aggressive B-cell lymphoma. This clone was detected once. TCRdb's table, derived via immunoSEQ multiplex PCR, lists solely in-frame clones and lacks some. This sample has over 1,500 clones, with approximately 93% found just once. The ends lost 5 bases at V and 8 bases at J; junction bases unmatched: 11. Germline CDR1 is LNHDA and CDR2 is SQIVND (reference sequence). The CDR3 runs to 15 residues. V is TRBV19 and J is TRBJ1-4; 7 bases are shared with TRBD1. Input material: tumor tissue. The source of this sequence is an adult with diffuse large B cell lymphoma. Some clones in this sample may be carry-over from other donors' samples. The CDR3 DNA sequence: TGTGCCAGTAGTCCCGCAGACAGGGTCGGCGAAAAACTGTTTTTT. It codes for CASSPADRVGEKLFF.